Listed here are 30 T cell receptor beta chains from one sample, sequenced in a study of T cell repertoires in cytomegalovirus infection. TCRdb redid the calling of the reads with MiXCR, one entry per CDR3 protein. The profile shows fewer than 700,000 distinct CDR3 sequences, more than 20% of them singletons. Sequencing was performed on CD8+ T cells from PBMCs. The source is a human donor in good health (CMV status not recorded). Some clones in this sample may be carry-over from other donors' samples.

This clonotype was observed at least ten times. The J gene is TRBJ2-3, the V gene TRBV7-2, with 9 bases that match TRBD2. This CDR3 spans 15 amino acids. With V trimmed by 4 bases and J by 2 bases, 4 bases remained unmatched. Germline values: CDR1 SGHTA, CDR2 FQGNSA. The chain's CDR3 is CASSSLAGTTDTQYF. DNA of the CDR3: TGTGCCAGCAGCTCCCTAGCGGGGACCACAGATACGCAGTATTTT. Combining the CDR3 with reference TRBV7-2 and TRBJ2-3 gives the whole variable domain GAGVSQSPSNKVTEKGKDVELRCDPISGHTALYWYRQSLGQGLEFLIYFQGNSAPDKSGLPSDRFSAERTGGSVSTLTIQRTQQEDSAVYLCASSSLAGTTDTQYFGPGTRLTVL.

This chain joins TRBV7-2 and TRBJ2-5, with a weak D call TRBD1 (5 bases). Between the trimmed V and J ends, which lost 7 bases and 4 bases, there was a span of 16 bases. The CDR3 runs 14 residues. CDR1 and CDR2 from the germline V gene are SGHTA and FQGNSA. In DNA form, the CDR3 reads TGTGCCAGCAACCTGGCAGGGTTGGGAGAGACCCAGTACTTC. This translates into CASNLAGLGETQYF.

This clonotype was seen a handful of times. The chain links TRBV6-2 or TRBV6-3 to TRBJ2-3, with D unclear. This CDR3 has 13 residues. V shed 6 bases and J shed 5 bases, with 12 bases lying between them. CDR1 is MNHEY, CDR2 SVGEGT, per germline. This CDR3 reads CASRTDPRDTQYF. The CDR3 region has the DNA TGTGCCAGCAGAACCGACCCCCGAGATACGCAGTATTTT.

This clonotype was counted ten times or more. The V call is TRBV7-9, the J call TRBJ2-2; possibly TRBD1 for D (5 bases). The CDR3 loop spans 14 amino acids. Germline CDR1 reads SEHNR; CDR2 reads FQNEAQ (reference sequence). Trimming removed 6 bases from V and 1 base from J, with 9 bases in between. CDR3 coding DNA: TGTGCCAGCAGTCCACAGGAGAACACCGGGGAGCTGTTTTTT. This codes for CASSPQENTGELFF. Filled out from reference TRBV7-9 and TRBJ2-2, the complete variable domain reads DTGVSQNPRHKITKRGQNVTFRCDPISEHNRLYWYRQTLGQGPEFLTYFQNEAQLEKSRLLSDRFSAERPKGSFSTLEIQRTEQGDSAMYLCASSPQENTGELFFGEGSRLTVL.

This clonotype has at least ten counts. The rearrangement uses TRBV14 and TRBJ2-7, with 7 nucleotides matching TRBD1. J lost 2 bases, V lost 1 base, and 14 bases had no gene match. The CDR3 totals 18 residues. Germline V gene data show CDR1 as SGHDN and CDR2 as FVKESK. The CDR3 bases are TGTGCCAGCAGCCAAGGGGATCCCGGGACAGCCACCACCTACGAGCAGTACGTC. Translated, it gives CASSQGDPGTATTYEQYV.

This clonotype was counted at least ten times. This sequence joins TRBV7-9 and TRBJ1-5; weak D call: TRBD1 (6 bases). Germline CDR1 reads SEHNR; CDR2 reads FQNEAQ (reference sequence). Trimming pared 5 bases from V and 7 bases from J, leaving 18 bases between. The CDR3 extends over 15 amino acids. The CDR3 loop reads CASSRDTAKGQPQHF. The DNA of the CDR3 is TGTGCCAGCAGCCGGGACACGGCGAAGGGGCAGCCCCAGCATTTT.

The J gene is TRBJ2-7, the V gene TRBV6-2 or TRBV6-3; TRBD2 agrees at 15 bases. V lost 2 bases, J lost 4 bases, and 6 bases stayed unmatched. The V gene's germline CDR1 is MNHEY and CDR2 SVGEGT. CDR3 length equals 17 residues. CDR3 region: CASSYPGLAGGPYEQYV. In nucleotides, the CDR3 is TGTGCCAGCAGTTACCCGGGACTAGCGGGGGGTCCGTACGAGCAGTACGTC.

DNA of the CDR3: TGTGCCAGCAGCGAGGAGGATCTGGACACCGGGGAGCTGTTTTTT. Protein: CASSEEDLDTGELFF. This chain links TRBV9 with TRBJ2-2; D is possibly TRBD2 (5 bases). The V gene's germline CDR1 is SGDLS and CDR2 YYNGEE. This CDR3 has 15 amino acids. V lost 3 bases and J lost 3, with 12 bases in between.

This clonotype came up many times. The chain carries TRBV19 and TRBJ1-2; tentatively, D is TRBD1 (6 bases). Trimming cost V 5 bases and J 3 bases, with 10 bases left between them. The CDR3 has 13 amino acids. The germline V gene has CDR1 LNHDA and CDR2 SQIVND (reference sequence). The CDR3 sequence is CASSLQGDYGYTF. The CDR3 nucleotides read TGTGCCAGTAGTTTACAGGGAGACTATGGCTACACCTTC.

In the case of this clonotype: The germline gene is not matched at one end of the junction; a read error may be the cause. The rearrangement uses TRBV19 and TRBJ1-5; TRBD1 might be the D (6 bases). CDR1 is LNHDA, CDR2 SQIVND, per germline (reference sequence). The CDR3 is made up of 14 amino acids. Written as DNA, the CDR3 is TGTGTCAGTAGCACCCAGGGGATCAATCAGCCCCAGCATTTT. Translated: CVSSTQGINQPQHF.

The chain is built from TRBV28 and TRBJ1-4, with 7 bases fitting TRBD1. Germline V gene sequence: CDR1 MDHEN, CDR2 SYDVKM. V lost 6 bases to trimming and J lost 6 bases; unmatched junction nucleotides: 7. CDR3 length: 14 residues. The CDR3 reads CASRSTGSHEKLFF. The CDR3, as DNA: TGTGCCAGCAGGTCGACAGGGTCCCATGAAAAACTGTTTTTT.

CDR3: CAISATLAGRYNEQFF. The CDR3 nucleotides are TGTGCCATCAGTGCCACGCTAGCGGGGAGGTACAATGAGCAGTTCTTC. The V and J genes are TRBV10-3 and TRBJ2-1; 9 bases align to TRBD2. Trimming took 4 bases from V and 4 from J; bases not matched to a gene: 8. The CDR3 totals 16 residues. Germline V CDR1 and CDR2: ENHRY, SYGVKD.

This clonotype was detected a few times. The genes are TRBV7-9 and TRBJ2-1; D is unresolved. The CDR3 spans 13 residues. Germline loops: CDR1 SEHNR, CDR2 FQNEAQ (reference sequence). Trimming took off 6 bases at V and 2 bases at J, with 8 bases between the two ends. CDR3 coding DNA: TGTGCCAGCAGAGACGATCCCTACAATGAGCAGTTCTTC. This gives the protein CASRDDPYNEQFF.

This clonotype was seen a few times. The chain combines TRBV11-2 with TRBJ1-1; D is undetermined. CDR1 is SGHAT, CDR2 FQNNGV, per germline. This CDR3 comprises 9 residues. Trimming removed 8 bases from V and 11 bases from J, with 9 bases in between. CDR3 region: CASGWEAFF. The CDR3 DNA reads as TGTGCCAGCGGATGGGAGGCTTTCTTT.

This clonotype was counted a few times. The chain carries TRBV5-1 and TRBJ2-1; D tentatively fits TRBD1 or TRBD2 (6 bases each). Looked up from germline, CDR1 is SGHRS and CDR2 is YFSETQ. V was shortened by 5 bases and J by 3 bases, with 15 bases between the two germline ends. This CDR3 comprises 15 residues. CDR3 amino acids: CASRGAGRSYNEQFF. The CDR3 DNA reads as TGCGCCAGCAGGGGGGCTGGGAGGAGCTACAATGAGCAGTTCTTC. Full variable domain (missing parts from reference TRBV5-1 and TRBJ2-1): KAGVTQTPRYLIKTRGQQVTLSCSPISGHRSVSWYQQTPGQGLQFLFEYFSETQRNKGNFPGRFSGRQFSNSRSEMNVSTLELGDSALYLCASRGAGRSYNEQFFGPGTRLTVL.

In the case of this clonotype: A much larger clone differs by one base, so this may be a read error. The CDR3 ends on some other residue instead of the conserved phenylalanine or tryptophan, so this is likely a read error. This chain uses TRBV7-9 with TRBJ2-2, with D possibly being TRBD1 or TRBD2 (6 bases each). The CDR3 covers 17 residues. The ends were cut back, 5 bases at V and 3 bases at J, with 19 bases in the middle. Germline CDR1 SEHNR, CDR2 FQNEAQ (reference sequence). The CDR3 DNA follows: TGTGCCAGCAGCACGAGAGGGGGGATTAAGGACACCGGGGAGCTGTTTTCT. Translation: CASSTRGGIKDTGELFS.

Worth noting for this clonotype: A read error may be the cause here, since a much bigger clone is one base away. The V gene is TRBV6-8, the J gene TRBJ2-2, with 7 bases that match TRBD1. Germline trimming cut 0 bases from V and 1 base from J; bases unmatched to any gene: 5. The CDR3 covers 17 residues. CDR1 and CDR2 from the germline V gene are MNHGY and SAAAGT. CDR3 DNA sequence: TGTGCCAGCAGTTACTCGATGACAGGGTTGAACACCGGGGAGCTGTTTTTT. The encoded protein is CASSYSMTGLNTGELFF.

The sample holds many counts of this clonotype. The rearrangement joins TRBV29-1 to TRBJ2-2; D possibly corresponds to TRBD1 (6 bases). Germline V gives CDR1 SQVTM, CDR2 ANQGSEA. V shed 4 bases and J shed 0 bases, with 6 bases lying between them. The CDR3 extends over 13 amino acids. CDR3 nucleotides: TGCAGCGTTGGACAGGCGAACACCGGGGAGCTGTTTTTT. Translating gives CSVGQANTGELFF.

J is TRBJ1-6 and V is TRBV7-6; no firm D call. V shed 2 bases and J shed 3 bases, with 8 bases lying between them. CDR3 length equals 15 residues. Germline-derived CDR1 and CDR2 are SGHVS and FNYEAQ. The CDR3 here is CASSLHPDYNSPLHF. As DNA, the CDR3 is TGTGCCAGCAGCTTACACCCAGACTATAATTCACCCCTCCACTTT.

This clonotype came up many times. This chain links TRBV7-2 with TRBJ2-3, with D uncertain. The CDR3 is made up of 15 amino acids. Germline values: CDR1 SGHTA, CDR2 FQGNSA. Deletions cut 5 bases from V and 4 bases from J, with 16 bases between. This chain's CDR3 is CASSPWAMESDTQYF. DNA of the CDR3: TGTGCCAGCAGCCCATGGGCAATGGAATCAGATACGCAGTATTTT.

This clonotype was seen many times. The V call is TRBV7-9, the J call TRBJ2-7; 8 bases fit TRBD2. CDR3 length: 15 amino acids. Germline V lookup: CDR1 SEHNR, CDR2 FQNEAQ (reference sequence). The V and J ends lost 4 bases and 2 bases, in that order; junction bases with no gene match: 7. As DNA, the CDR3 is TGTGCCAGCAGCTCACCGGGACTAGACGCCTACGAGCAGTACTTC. Its translation is CASSSPGLDAYEQYF.

The genes are TRBV19 and TRBJ2-1, with 9 nucleotides matching TRBD2. The CDR3 sequence is 15 residues long. The germline CDR1 and CDR2 sequences are LNHDA and SQIVND (reference sequence). V gave up 3 bases and J gave up 4 bases; unmatched junction bases: 4. CDR3 region: CASSIRLAAYNEQFF. The CDR3 DNA sequence: TGTGCCAGTAGTATTCGACTAGCGGCGTACAATGAGCAGTTCTTC. The entire variable domain, with the rest obtained from reference TRBV19 and TRBJ2-1, is as follows: DGGITQSPKYLFRKEGQNVTLSCEQNLNHDAMYWYRQDPGQGLRLIYYSQIVNDFQKGDIAEGYSVSREKKESFPLTVTSAQKNPTAFYLCASSIRLAAYNEQFFGPGTRLTVL.

This sequence joins TRBV6-8 and TRBJ2-4; 9 nucleotides match TRBD2. V was pared by 8 bases and J by 6 bases, with 11 bases of the junction left unmatched. Looked up from germline, CDR1 is MNHGY and CDR2 is SAAAGT. This CDR3 is 15 amino acids long. CDR3: CASGLAGRDGNIQYF. The CDR3 region has the DNA TGTGCCAGCGGTCTAGCGGGGCGGGACGGAAACATTCAGTACTTC.

This clonotype came up many times. V gene TRBV7-6 combines with J gene TRBJ2-1, with a weak D call TRBD2 (5 bases). V gave up 1 base and J gave up 4 bases, with 11 bases separating them. Germline V gene data show CDR1 as SGHVS and CDR2 as FNYEAQ. The CDR3 totals 15 residues. The CDR3 DNA is TGTGCCAGCAGCTTAGTATTCGAGGGATACAATGAGCAGTTCTTC. Translated, it gives CASSLVFEGYNEQFF.

This clonotype was detected many times. This chain links TRBV7-6 with TRBJ2-5; D is unresolved. The CDR3 spans 15 residues. Germline V gene lookup returns CDR1 SGHVS and CDR2 FNYEAQ. The germline V and J ends were trimmed by 4 bases and 1 base, with 13 bases remaining between them. This CDR3 is CASSSLAVRQETQYF. In DNA form, the CDR3 reads TGTGCCAGCAGCTCCCTCGCGGTCCGCCAAGAGACCCAGTACTTC.

This clonotype was seen once. One end of the junction fails to match germline, which may point to a read error. This chain joins TRBV14 and TRBJ1-1, with D maybe TRBD1 (5 bases). The CDR3 sequence is 12 residues long. Germline V gives CDR1 SGHDN, CDR2 FVKESK. CDR3 sequence (DNA): TGTGTCAGCAGCCCCCTCGGGGGGGAAGCTTTCTTT. Protein: CVSSPLGGEAFF. Based on the CDR3 plus reference TRBV14 and TRBJ1-1, the full variable domain is EAGVTQFPSHSVIEKGQTVTLRCDPISGHDNLYWYRRVMGKEIKFLLHFVKESKQDESGMPNNRFLAERTGGTYSTLKVQPAELEDSGVYFCVSSPLGGEAFFGQGTRLTVV.

This clonotype has a handful of counts. The CDR3 bases are TGTGCCAGCAGCCACCTTGAGCGAGGAGCAACTAATGAAAAACTGTTTTTT. It specifies CASSHLERGATNEKLFF. The chain joins TRBV7-4 to TRBJ1-4; no definite D call. Trimming removed 5 bases from V and 0 bases from J, with 16 bases in between. The V gene's germline CDR1 is SGHVT and CDR2 SQSDAQ. This CDR3 region has 17 residues.

Many counts were recorded for this clonotype. The chain joins TRBV7-2 to TRBJ2-5; D remains ambiguous. V gave up 1 base and J gave up 4 bases, with 13 bases separating them. The germline CDR1 and CDR2 sequences are SGHTA and FQGNSA. This CDR3 has 15 amino acids. The DNA of the CDR3 is TGTGCCAGCAGCTTAGTTGAGTTTCGAGGAGAGACCCAGTACTTC. Amino acid sequence: CASSLVEFRGETQYF.

The V and J genes are TRBV28 and TRBJ2-7; perhaps TRBD2 as D (5 bases). Between the trimmed V and J ends, which lost 5 bases and 2 bases, there was a span of 10 bases. Germline V gene sequence: CDR1 MDHEN, CDR2 SYDVKM. This CDR3 has 13 residues. This CDR3 reads CASSTSLAYEQYV. Written as DNA, the CDR3 is TGTGCCAGCAGTACGTCACTAGCCTACGAGCAGTACGTC.

A few counts support this clonotype. The V gene is TRBV11-2, the J gene TRBJ2-1; perhaps TRBD2 as D (6 bases). Trimming pared 11 bases from V and 7 bases from J, leaving 15 bases between. The CDR3 runs to 12 residues. Germline V CDR1 and CDR2: SGHAT, FQNNGV. The CDR3 region is CAASRGMNEQFF. In nucleotides, the CDR3 is TGTGCCGCTAGCCGGGGGATGAATGAGCAGTTCTTC.